This T cell receptor beta chain was sequenced during a study of T cell clonotyping in hematopoietic cell transplantation. Using immunoSEQ multiplex PCR, the repertoire was profiled, and TCRdb retains in-frame clones only, with some absent. The data show approximately 30,000 clones, roughly 85% seen once. The time point is: recipient sample about 28 days before transplant, after cytoreduction. Germline values: CDR1 SGHAT, CDR2 FQDESV (reference sequence). The V end was cut by 2 bases, the J end by 1 base, with 11 bases between. The CDR3 is 15 residues long. The sequencing here drew on peripheral blood mononuclear cells, taken before stem cell transplant. The clonotype comes from a man between 40 and 49 years old with acute myeloid leukemia. Some clones in this sample may be carry-over from other donors' samples. The gene calls are TRBV11-1 and TRBJ1-1; D uncertain. CDR3 protein: CASSLFSLGNTEAFF. For the CDR3, the DNA is TGTGCCAGCAGCTTATTTTCCCTTGGGAACACTGAAGCTTTCTTT.